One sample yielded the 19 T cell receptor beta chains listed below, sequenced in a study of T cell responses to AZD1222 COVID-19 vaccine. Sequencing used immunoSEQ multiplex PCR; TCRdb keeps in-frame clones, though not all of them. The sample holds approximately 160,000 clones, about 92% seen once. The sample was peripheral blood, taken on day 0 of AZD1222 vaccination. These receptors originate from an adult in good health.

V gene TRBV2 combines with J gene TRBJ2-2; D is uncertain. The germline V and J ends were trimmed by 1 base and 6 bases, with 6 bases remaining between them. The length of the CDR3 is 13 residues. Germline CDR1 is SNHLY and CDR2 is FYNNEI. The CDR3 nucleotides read TGTGCCAGCAGTGAAGAGGTTTCCGGGGAGCTGTTTTTT. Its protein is CASSEEVSGELFF.

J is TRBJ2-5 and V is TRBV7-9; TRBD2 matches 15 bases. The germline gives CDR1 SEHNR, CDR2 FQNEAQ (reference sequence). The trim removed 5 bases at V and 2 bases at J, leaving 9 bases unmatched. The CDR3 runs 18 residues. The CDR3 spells CASSQGLAGGSLQETQYF. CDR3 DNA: TGTGCCAGCAGCCAGGGACTAGCGGGGGGATCCTTACAAGAGACCCAGTACTTC.

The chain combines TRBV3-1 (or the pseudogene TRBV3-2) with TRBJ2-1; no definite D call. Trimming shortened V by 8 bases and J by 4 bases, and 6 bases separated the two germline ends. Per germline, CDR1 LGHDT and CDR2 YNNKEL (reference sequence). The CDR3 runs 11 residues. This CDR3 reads CASLPYNEQFF. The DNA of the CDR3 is TGTGCCAGCCTCCCTTACAATGAGCAGTTCTTC.

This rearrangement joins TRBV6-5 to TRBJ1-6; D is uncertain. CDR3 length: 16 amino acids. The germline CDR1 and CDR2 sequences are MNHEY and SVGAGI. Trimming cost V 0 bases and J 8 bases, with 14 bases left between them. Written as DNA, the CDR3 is TGTGCCAGCAGTTACTCAACTGAAGGGCGGGATTCACCCCTCCACTTT. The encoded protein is CASSYSTEGRDSPLHF.

The DNA of the CDR3 is TGTGCCAGCAGGGGGGGAGGTTCTAACACTGAAGCTTTCTTT. Its translation is CASRGGGSNTEAFF. The rearrangement links TRBV2 to TRBJ1-1; a weak D match, TRBD1 (5 bases). The CDR3 runs to 14 residues. Germline V gene lookup returns CDR1 SNHLY and CDR2 FYNNEI. Trimming stripped 6 bases from V and 2 bases from J, with 13 bases between. The variable domain in full, completed from reference TRBV2 and TRBJ1-1, reads EPEVTQTPSHQVTQMGQEVILRCVPISNHLYFYWYRQILGQKVEFLVSFYNNEISEKSEIFDDQFSVERPDGSNFTLKIRSTKLEDSAMYFCASRGGGSNTEAFFGQGTRLTVV.

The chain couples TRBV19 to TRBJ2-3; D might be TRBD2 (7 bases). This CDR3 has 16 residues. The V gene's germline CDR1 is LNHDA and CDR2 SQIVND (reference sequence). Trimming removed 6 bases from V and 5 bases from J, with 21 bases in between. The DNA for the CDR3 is TGTGCCAGTAGCCAATGGGGGGGCTATTTCGTAGATACGCAGTATTTT. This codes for CASSQWGGYFVDTQYF.

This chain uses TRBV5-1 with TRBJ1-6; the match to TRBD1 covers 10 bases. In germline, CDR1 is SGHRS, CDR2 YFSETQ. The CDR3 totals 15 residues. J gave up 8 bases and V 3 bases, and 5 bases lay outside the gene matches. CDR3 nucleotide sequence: TGCGCCAGCAGCTACTCCGGGACAGGGGATTCACCCCTCCACTTT. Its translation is CASSYSGTGDSPLHF.

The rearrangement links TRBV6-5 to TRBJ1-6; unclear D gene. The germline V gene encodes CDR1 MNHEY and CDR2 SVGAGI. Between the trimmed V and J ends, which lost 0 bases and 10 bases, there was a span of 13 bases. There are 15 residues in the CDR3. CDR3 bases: TGTGCCAGCAGTTACTCTTACGGGGTAAGATCACCCCTCCACTTT. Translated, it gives CASSYSYGVRSPLHF.

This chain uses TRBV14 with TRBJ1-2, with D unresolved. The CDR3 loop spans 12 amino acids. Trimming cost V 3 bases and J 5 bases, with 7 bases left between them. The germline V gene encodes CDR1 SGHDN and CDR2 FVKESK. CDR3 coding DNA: TGTGCCAGCAGCCACAGCGTTTATGGCTACACCTTC. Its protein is CASSHSVYGYTF.

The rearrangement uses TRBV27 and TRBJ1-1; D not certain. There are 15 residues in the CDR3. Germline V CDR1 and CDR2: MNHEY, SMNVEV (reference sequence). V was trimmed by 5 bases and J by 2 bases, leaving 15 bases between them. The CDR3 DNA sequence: TGTGCCAGCAGTCCTTTACTTGGGAGCAACACTGAAGCTTTCTTT. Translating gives CASSPLLGSNTEAFF.

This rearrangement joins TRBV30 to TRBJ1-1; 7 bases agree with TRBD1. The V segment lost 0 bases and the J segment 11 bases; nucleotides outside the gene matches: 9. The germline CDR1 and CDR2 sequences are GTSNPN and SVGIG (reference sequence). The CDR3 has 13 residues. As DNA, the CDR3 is TGTGCCTGGAGTGTACGACAGGGCCGGTGGGCTTTCTTT. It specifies CAWSVRQGRWAFF.

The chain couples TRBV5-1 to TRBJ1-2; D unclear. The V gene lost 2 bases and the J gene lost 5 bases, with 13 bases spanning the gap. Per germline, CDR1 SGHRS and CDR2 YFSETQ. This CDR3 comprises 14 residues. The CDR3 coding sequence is TGCGCCAGCAGCTTCCGGACCGATTCTTATGGCTACACCTTC. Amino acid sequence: CASSFRTDSYGYTF.

The CDR3 nucleotides are TGTGCCCAATTAGAGGGTGATTATGGCTACACCTTC. Protein product: CAQLEGDYGYTF. The rearrangement joins TRBV30 to TRBJ1-2; D is unclear. In germline, CDR1 is GTSNPN, CDR2 SVGIG (reference sequence). The V end was cut by 8 bases, the J end by 5 bases, with 15 bases between. The CDR3 consists of 12 residues.

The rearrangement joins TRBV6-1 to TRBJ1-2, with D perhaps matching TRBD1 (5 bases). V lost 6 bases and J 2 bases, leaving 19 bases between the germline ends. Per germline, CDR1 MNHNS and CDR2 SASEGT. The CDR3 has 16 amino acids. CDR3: CASRELHGTDNYGYTF. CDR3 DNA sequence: TGTGCCAGCAGAGAATTACACGGGACGGACAACTATGGCTACACCTTC.

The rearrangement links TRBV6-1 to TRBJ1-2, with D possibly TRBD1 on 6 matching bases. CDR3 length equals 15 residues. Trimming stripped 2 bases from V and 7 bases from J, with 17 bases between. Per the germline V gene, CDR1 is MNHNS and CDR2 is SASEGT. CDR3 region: CASSESAGTRGGYTF. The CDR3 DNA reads TGTGCCAGCAGTGAATCAGCAGGGACAAGAGGTGGCTACACCTTC.

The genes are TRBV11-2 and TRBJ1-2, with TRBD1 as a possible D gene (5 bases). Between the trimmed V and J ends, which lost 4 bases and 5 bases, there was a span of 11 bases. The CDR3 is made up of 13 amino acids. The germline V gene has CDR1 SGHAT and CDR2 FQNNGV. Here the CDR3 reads CASSWGISYGYTF. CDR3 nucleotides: TGTGCCAGCAGCTGGGGGATATCGTATGGCTACACCTTC. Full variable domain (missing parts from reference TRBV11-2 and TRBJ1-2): EAGVAQSPRYKIIEKRQSVAFWCNPISGHATLYWYQQILGQGPKLLIQFQNNGVVDDSQLPKDRFSAERLKGVDSTLKIQPAKLEDSAVYLCASSWGISYGYTFGSGTRLTVV.

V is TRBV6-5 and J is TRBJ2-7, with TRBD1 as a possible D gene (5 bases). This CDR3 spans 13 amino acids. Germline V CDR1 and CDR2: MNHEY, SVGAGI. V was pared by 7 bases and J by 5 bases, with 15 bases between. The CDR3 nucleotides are TGTGCCAGCACCCCCACCCAGGGAAACGAGCAGTACTTC. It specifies CASTPTQGNEQYF.

CDR3 nucleotide sequence: TGTGCCAGCAGCCGAGAAAGTATACTGGGAGACTATGGCTACACCTTC. It specifies CASSRESILGDYGYTF. The gene calls are TRBV7-9 and TRBJ1-2; no reliable D call. The V end was cut by 5 bases, the J end by 3 bases, with 19 bases between. Germline loops: CDR1 SEHNR, CDR2 FQNEAQ (reference sequence). The CDR3 is made up of 16 amino acids.

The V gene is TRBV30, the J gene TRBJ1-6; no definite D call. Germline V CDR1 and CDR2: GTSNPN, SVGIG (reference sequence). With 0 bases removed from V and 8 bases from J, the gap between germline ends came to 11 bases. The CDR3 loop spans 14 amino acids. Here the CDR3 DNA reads TGTGCCTGGAGTGTAGACGGGAACGATTCACCCCTCCACTTT. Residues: CAWSVDGNDSPLHF.